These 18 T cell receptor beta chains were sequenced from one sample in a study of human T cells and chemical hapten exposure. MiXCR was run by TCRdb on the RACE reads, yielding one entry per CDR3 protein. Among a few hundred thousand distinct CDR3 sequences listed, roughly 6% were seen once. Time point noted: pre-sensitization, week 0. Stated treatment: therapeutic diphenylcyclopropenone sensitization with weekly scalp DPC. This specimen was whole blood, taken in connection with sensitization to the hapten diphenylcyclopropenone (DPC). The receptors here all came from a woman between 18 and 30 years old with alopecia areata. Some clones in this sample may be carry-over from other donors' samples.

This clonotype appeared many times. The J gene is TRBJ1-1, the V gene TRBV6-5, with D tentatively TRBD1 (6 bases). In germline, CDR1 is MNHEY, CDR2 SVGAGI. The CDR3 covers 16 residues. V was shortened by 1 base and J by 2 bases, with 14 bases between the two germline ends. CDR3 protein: CASSYWVTGANTEAFF. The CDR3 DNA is TGTGCCAGCAGTTACTGGGTAACGGGGGCCAACACTGAAGCTTTCTTT.

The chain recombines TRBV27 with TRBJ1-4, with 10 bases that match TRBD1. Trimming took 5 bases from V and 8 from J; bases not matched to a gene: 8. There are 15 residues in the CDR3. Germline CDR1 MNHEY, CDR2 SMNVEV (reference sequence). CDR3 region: CASSLGTGVREKLFF. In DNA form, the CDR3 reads TGTGCCAGCAGTCTAGGGACAGGGGTGCGGGAAAAACTGTTTTTT.

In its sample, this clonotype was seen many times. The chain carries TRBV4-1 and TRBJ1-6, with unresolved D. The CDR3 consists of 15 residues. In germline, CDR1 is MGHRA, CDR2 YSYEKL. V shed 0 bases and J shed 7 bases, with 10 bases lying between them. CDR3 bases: TGCGCCAGCAGCCAAGAAAACAGACCGAATTCACCCCTCCACTTT. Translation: CASSQENRPNSPLHF.

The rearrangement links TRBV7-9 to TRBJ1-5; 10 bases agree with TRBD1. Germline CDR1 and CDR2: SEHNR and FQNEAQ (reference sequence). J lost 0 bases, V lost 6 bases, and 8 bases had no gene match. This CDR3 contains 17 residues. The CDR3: CASSLGTGDYSNQPQHF. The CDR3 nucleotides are TGTGCCAGCAGTTTGGGGACAGGGGACTATAGCAATCAGCCCCAGCATTTT.

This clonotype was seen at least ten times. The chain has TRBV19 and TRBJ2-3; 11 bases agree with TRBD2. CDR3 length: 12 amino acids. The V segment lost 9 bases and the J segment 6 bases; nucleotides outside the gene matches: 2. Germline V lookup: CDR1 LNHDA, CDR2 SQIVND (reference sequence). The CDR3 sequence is CASRLAGDTQYF. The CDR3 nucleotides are TGTGCCAGCCGACTAGCGGGGGATACGCAGTATTTT.

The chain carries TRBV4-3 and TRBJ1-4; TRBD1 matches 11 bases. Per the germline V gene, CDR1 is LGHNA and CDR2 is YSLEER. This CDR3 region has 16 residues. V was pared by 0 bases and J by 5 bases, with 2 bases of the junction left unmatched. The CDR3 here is CASSQDRDRGNEKLFF. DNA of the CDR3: TGCGCCAGCAGCCAAGACCGGGACAGGGGGAATGAAAAACTGTTTTTT.

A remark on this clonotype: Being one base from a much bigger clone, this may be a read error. CDR3 residues: CSSSLWGEQFF. The CDR3 DNA reads as TGTTCCAGCAGCCTCTGGGGTGAGCAGTTCTTC. The chain has TRBV7-2 and TRBJ2-1; D is undetermined. CDR3 length equals 11 residues. Germline V gene lookup returns CDR1 SGHTA and CDR2 FQGNSA.

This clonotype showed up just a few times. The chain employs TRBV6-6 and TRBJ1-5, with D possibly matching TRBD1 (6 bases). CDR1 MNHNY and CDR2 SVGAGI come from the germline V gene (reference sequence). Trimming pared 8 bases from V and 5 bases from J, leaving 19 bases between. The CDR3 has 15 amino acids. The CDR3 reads CASWGHRTAHQPQHF. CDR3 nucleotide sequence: TGTGCCAGCTGGGGCCATCGGACAGCCCATCAGCCCCAGCATTTT.

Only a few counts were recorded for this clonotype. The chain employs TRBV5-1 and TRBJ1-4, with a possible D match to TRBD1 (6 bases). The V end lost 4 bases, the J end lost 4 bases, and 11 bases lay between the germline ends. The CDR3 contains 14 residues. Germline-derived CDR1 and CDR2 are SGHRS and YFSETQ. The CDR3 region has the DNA TGCGCCAGCAGCGCCGACAGGATTAATGAAAAACTGTTTTTT. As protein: CASSADRINEKLFF.

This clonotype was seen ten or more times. The CDR3: CASRWGVSTDTQYF. The CDR3 nucleotides are TGTGCCAGCAGGTGGGGGGTCAGCACAGATACGCAGTATTTT. The chain links TRBV7-2 to TRBJ2-3, with D tentatively TRBD2 (6 bases). The length of the CDR3 is 14 residues. CDR1 is SGHTA and CDR2 is FQGNSA in the germline V gene. V was shortened by 6 bases and J by 0 bases, with 10 bases between the two germline ends.

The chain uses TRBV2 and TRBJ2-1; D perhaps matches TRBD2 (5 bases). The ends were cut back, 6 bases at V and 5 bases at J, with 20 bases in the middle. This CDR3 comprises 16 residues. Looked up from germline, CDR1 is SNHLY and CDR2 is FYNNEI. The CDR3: CASRGLRRERNNEQFF. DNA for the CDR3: TGTGCCAGCAGGGGCCTGCGACGGGAAAGAAACAATGAGCAGTTCTTC.

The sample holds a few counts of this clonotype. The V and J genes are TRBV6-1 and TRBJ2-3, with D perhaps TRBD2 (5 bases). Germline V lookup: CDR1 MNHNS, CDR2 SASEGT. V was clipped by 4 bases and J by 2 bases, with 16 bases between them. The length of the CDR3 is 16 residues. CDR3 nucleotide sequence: TGTGCCAGCAGTGTGCCAAAACTAGGTTACACAGATACGCAGTATTTT. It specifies CASSVPKLGYTDTQYF.

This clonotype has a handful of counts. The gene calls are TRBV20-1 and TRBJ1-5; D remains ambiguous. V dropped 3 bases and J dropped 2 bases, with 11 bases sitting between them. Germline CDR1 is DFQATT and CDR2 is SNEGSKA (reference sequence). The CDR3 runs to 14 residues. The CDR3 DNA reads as TGCAGTGCTAGTCGTTCCCAGGGCAATCAGCCCCAGCATTTT. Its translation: CSASRSQGNQPQHF.

The CDR3 coding sequence is TGTGCCAGCAGCGTAGCGGGACAGGGGGCGAATGGCTACACCTTC. Translating gives CASSVAGQGANGYTF. The V gene is TRBV9, the J gene TRBJ1-2; 12 bases map to TRBD1. The V gene's germline CDR1 is SGDLS and CDR2 YYNGEE. The CDR3 sequence is 15 residues long. V was pared by 0 bases and J by 6 bases, with 3 bases of the junction left unmatched. The variable domain in full, completed from reference TRBV9 and TRBJ1-2, reads DSGVTQTPKHLITATGQRVTLRCSPRSGDLSVYWYQQSLDQGLQFLIQYYNGEERAKGNILERFSAQQFPDLHSELNLSSLELGDSALYFCASSVAGQGANGYTFGSGTRLTVV.

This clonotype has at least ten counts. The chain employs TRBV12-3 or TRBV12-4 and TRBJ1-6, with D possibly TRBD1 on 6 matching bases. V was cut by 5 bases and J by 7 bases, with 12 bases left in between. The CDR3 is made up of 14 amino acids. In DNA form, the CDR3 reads TGTGCCAGCAGTACCACAGGGTACAATTCACCCCTCCACTTT. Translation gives CASSTTGYNSPLHF.

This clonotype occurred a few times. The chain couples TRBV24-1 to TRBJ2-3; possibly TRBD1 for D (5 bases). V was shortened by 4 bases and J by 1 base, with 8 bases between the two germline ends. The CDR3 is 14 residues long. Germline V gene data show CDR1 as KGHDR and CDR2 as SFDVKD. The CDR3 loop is CATSDSTGTDTQYF. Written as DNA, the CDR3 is TGTGCCACCAGTGACTCGACAGGCACAGATACGCAGTATTTT.

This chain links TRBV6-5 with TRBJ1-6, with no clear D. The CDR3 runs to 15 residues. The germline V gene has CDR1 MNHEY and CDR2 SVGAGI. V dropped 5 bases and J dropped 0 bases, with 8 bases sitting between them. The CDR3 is CASSRVISYNSPLHF. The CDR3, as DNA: TGTGCCAGCAGTCGGGTCATCTCCTATAATTCACCCCTCCACTTT.

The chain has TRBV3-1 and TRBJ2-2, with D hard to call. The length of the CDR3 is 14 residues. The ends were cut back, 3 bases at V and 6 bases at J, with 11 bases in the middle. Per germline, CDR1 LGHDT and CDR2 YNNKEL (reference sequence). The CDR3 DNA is TGTGCCAGCAGCCAGAGGTTACAATCCGGGGAGCTGTTTTTT. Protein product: CASSQRLQSGELFF.